This is a list of T cell receptor beta chains from one sample in a study of identical twins. TCRdb re-analysed the 5' RACE reads in MiXCR, keeping a single row per CDR3 protein. Of hundreds of thousands of distinct CDR3 sequences listed, 21% are singletons. The sample was also reused in another study, on T cells expressing NK-cell markers.

Sequencing was done on a sample of PBMCs. These receptors originate from a woman under 30 in good health. Both conserved end residues are part of each CDR3.

CDR3: CSAHGQAEETQYF
J: TRBJ2-5
length: 13
V: TRBV20-1

CDR3: CAIRGDNEQFF
J: TRBJ2-1
length: 11
V: TRBV10-3

CDR3: CASSLGGGLPPYEQYF
J: TRBJ2-7
length: 16
V: TRBV7-2

CDR3: CSARTGREPYEQYF
J: TRBJ2-7
length: 14
V: TRBV20-1

CDR3: CASSLGMVRSPLHF
J: TRBJ1-6
length: 14
V: TRBV7-2

CDR3: CSANAWTENNQPQHF
J: TRBJ1-5
length: 15
V: TRBV20-1

CDR3: CSARDEGTRELFF
J: TRBJ2-2
length: 13
V: TRBV20-1

CDR3: CASTESFYEQYF
J: TRBJ2-7
length: 12
V: TRBV6-2/TRBV6-3

CDR3: CASSYPGQGRHEQYF
J: TRBJ2-7
length: 15
V: TRBV6-5

CDR3: CASSLARTSTDTQYF
J: TRBJ2-3
length: 15
V: TRBV7-2

CDR3: CASSVAAGSGYGYTF
J: TRBJ1-2
length: 15
V: TRBV9

CDR3: CASSLTPLPYGYTF
J: TRBJ1-2
length: 14
V: TRBV7-2

CDR3: CSARGPDGSSYNEQFF
J: TRBJ2-1
length: 16
V: TRBV20-1

CDR3: CASSYHPGLAATQYF
J: TRBJ2-5
length: 15
V: TRBV12-3/TRBV12-4

CDR3: CASSRAATYEQYF
J: TRBJ2-7
length: 13
V: TRBV6-2/TRBV6-3

CDR3: CASSPGLAGGQETQYF
J: TRBJ2-5
length: 16
V: TRBV7-7

CDR3: CASSDGSSPLHF
J: TRBJ1-6
length: 12
V: TRBV9

CDR3: CASSYIPGVGGELFF
J: TRBJ2-2
length: 15
V: TRBV6-5

CDR3: CASSQGVPFNQPQHF
J: TRBJ1-5
length: 15
V: TRBV12-3/TRBV12-4

CDR3: CSAPEQDTQYF
J: TRBJ2-3
length: 11
V: TRBV20-1

CDR3: CSVESSGDYNEQFF
J: TRBJ2-1
length: 14
V: TRBV29-1

CDR3: CASSEYGNSNQPQHF
J: TRBJ1-5
length: 15
V: TRBV25-1

CDR3: CASSVTPGQGSSTDTQYF
J: TRBJ2-3
length: 18
V: TRBV9

CDR3: CASSRQVQTPYEQYF
J: TRBJ2-7
length: 15
V: TRBV12-3/TRBV12-4

CDR3: CASSLRDTRGETQYF
J: TRBJ2-5
length: 15
V: TRBV5-1

CDR3: CSTSGTPTYNEQFF
J: TRBJ2-1
length: 14
V: TRBV29-1

CDR3: CSAKEQNQPQHF
J: TRBJ1-5
length: 12
V: TRBV20-1

CDR3: CAISESGTYNEQFF
J: TRBJ2-1
length: 14
V: TRBV10-3

CDR3: CSASADRAYEQYF
J: TRBJ2-7
length: 13
V: TRBV20-1

CDR3: CASSYGQGRVGNTIYF
J: TRBJ1-3
length: 16
V: TRBV6-5

CDR3: CSAALAGRSYEQYF
J: TRBJ2-7
length: 14
V: TRBV20-1

CDR3: CASSESYVAKNIQYF
J: TRBJ2-4
length: 15
V: TRBV10-1

CDR3: CASSAASGRAQFF
J: TRBJ2-1
length: 13
V: TRBV5-8

CDR3: CSAIKRGAEQFF
J: TRBJ2-1
length: 12
V: TRBV20-1

CDR3: CASSGKLTSGQYNEQFF
J: TRBJ2-1
length: 17
V: TRBV6-2/TRBV6-3

CDR3: CASSLIAGSGEQYF
J: TRBJ2-7
length: 14
V: TRBV12-3/TRBV12-4

CDR3: CASTLLAGDETQYF
J: TRBJ2-5
length: 14
V: TRBV12-3/TRBV12-4

CDR3: CATSRGLSPDTQYF
J: TRBJ2-3
length: 14
V: TRBV15

CDR3: CAWSVLGPDTQYF
J: TRBJ2-3
length: 13
V: TRBV30

CDR3: CACKGLSYNEQFF
J: TRBJ2-1
length: 13
V: TRBV6-1

CDR3: CASGLPGQGRDF
J: TRBJ2-7
length: 12
V: TRBV12-5

CDR3: CASRPSGGWFF
J: TRBJ2-1
length: 11
V: TRBV12-3/TRBV12-4

CDR3: CATSRGGGSDSYNEQFF
J: TRBJ2-1
length: 17
V: TRBV24-1

CDR3: CASSVRGFDTGELFF
J: TRBJ2-2
length: 15
V: TRBV9

CDR3: CASSPGGAQLTYEQYF
J: TRBJ2-7
length: 16
V: TRBV7-2

CDR3: CASSARGLSGANVLTF
J: TRBJ2-6
length: 16
V: TRBV6-1

CDR3: CAGANVGNTIYF
J: TRBJ1-3
length: 12
V: TRBV7-9

CDR3: CASSQEPGQGATYTEAFF
J: TRBJ1-1
length: 18
V: TRBV4-2

CDR3: CSVAESSSYNEQFF
J: TRBJ2-1
length: 14
V: TRBV29-1

CDR3: CAINPPGVTLSHEQYF
J: TRBJ2-7
length: 16
V: TRBV5-3

CDR3: CASSSGVHGYTF
J: TRBJ1-2
length: 12
V: TRBV27

CDR3: CSATRASGGPYNEQFF
J: TRBJ2-1
length: 16
V: TRBV20-1

CDR3: CASSPRPGLRETQYF
J: TRBJ2-5
length: 15
V: TRBV7-2

CDR3: CASSARLADEQFF
J: TRBJ2-1
length: 13
V: TRBV7-3

CDR3: CASSRPGGFGNEQYF
J: TRBJ2-7
length: 15
V: TRBV7-2

CDR3: CGTGEGTEAFF
J: TRBJ1-1
length: 11
V: TRBV6-5

CDR3: CASSRGLAVSNEQFF
J: TRBJ2-1
length: 15
V: TRBV6-1

CDR3: CASTVAGWDGELFF
J: TRBJ2-2
length: 14
V: TRBV5-1

CDR3: CASSFGSAGSYEQYF
J: TRBJ2-7
length: 15
V: TRBV5-1